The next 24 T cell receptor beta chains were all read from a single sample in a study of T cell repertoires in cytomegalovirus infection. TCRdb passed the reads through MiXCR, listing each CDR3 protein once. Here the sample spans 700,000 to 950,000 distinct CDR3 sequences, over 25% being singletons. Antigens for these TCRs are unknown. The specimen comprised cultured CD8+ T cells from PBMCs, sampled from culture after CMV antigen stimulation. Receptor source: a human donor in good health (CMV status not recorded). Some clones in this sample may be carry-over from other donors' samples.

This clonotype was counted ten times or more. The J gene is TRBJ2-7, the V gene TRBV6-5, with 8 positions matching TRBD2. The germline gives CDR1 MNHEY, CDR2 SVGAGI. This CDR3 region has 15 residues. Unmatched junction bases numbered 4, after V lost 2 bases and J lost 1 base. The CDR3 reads CASSYNSGGSYEQYF. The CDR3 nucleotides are TGTGCCAGCAGTTACAACAGCGGGGGATCCTACGAGCAGTACTTC.

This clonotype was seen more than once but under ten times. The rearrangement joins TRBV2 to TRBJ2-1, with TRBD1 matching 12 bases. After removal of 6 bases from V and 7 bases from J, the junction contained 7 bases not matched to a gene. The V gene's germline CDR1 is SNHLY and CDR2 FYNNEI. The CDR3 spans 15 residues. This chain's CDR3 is CASRSPGQGANEQFF. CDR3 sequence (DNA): TGTGCCAGCAGGAGCCCGGGACAGGGGGCGAATGAGCAGTTCTTC. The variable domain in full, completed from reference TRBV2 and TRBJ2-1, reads EPEVTQTPSHQVTQMGQEVILRCVPISNHLYFYWYRQILGQKVEFLVSFYNNEISEKSEIFDDQFSVERPDGSNFTLKIRSTKLEDSAMYFCASRSPGQGANEQFFGPGTRLTVL.

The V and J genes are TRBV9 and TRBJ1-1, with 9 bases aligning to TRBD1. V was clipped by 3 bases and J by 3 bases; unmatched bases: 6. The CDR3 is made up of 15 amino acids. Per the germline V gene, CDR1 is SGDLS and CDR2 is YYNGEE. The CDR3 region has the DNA TGTGCCAGCAGCGAAACAGGGGGCCTCTACACTGAAGCTTTCTTT. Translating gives CASSETGGLYTEAFF.

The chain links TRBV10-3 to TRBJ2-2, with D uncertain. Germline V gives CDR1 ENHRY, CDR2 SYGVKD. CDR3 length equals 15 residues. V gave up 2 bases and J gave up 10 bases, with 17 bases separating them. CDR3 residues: CAISETASLDEELFF. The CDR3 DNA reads TGTGCCATCAGTGAGACAGCCTCCTTGGACGAGGAGCTGTTTTTT.

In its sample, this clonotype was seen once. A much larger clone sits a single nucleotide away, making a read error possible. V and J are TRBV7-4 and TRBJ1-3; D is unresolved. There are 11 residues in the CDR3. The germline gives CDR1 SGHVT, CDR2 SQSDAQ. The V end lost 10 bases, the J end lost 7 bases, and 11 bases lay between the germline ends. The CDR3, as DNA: TGTGCCACCACGTCGAGGAACACCATATATTTT. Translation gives CATTSRNTIYF.

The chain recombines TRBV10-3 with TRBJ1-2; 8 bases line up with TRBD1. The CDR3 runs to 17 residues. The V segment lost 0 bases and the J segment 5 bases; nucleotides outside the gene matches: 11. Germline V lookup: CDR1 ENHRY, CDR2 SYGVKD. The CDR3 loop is CAISESIGAGGEYGYTF. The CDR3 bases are TGTGCCATCAGTGAGTCGATCGGAGCAGGGGGCGAGTATGGCTACACCTTC.

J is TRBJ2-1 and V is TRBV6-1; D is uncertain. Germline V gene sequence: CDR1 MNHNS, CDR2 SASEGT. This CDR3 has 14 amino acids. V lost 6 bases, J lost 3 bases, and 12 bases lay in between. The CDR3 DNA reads TGTGCCAGCAGCGAGGTGGGAAACTACAATGAGCAGTTCTTC. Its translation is CASSEVGNYNEQFF.

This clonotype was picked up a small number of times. CDR3: CASSAHGGTYEQYF. CDR3 DNA: TGTGCCAGCAGCGCCCACGGGGGCACCTACGAGCAGTACTTC. The chain carries TRBV9 and TRBJ2-7; D is perhaps TRBD1 or TRBD2 (6 bases each). The germline V gene has CDR1 SGDLS and CDR2 YYNGEE. CDR3 length: 14 residues. V lost 3 bases and J 2 bases, leaving 12 bases between the germline ends.

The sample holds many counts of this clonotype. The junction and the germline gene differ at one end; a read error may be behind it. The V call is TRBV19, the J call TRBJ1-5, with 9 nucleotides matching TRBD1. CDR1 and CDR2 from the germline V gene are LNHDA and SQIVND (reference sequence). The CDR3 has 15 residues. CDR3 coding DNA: TGTGCCAGCAGTATCCGACAGGGGGGAAATCAGCCCCAGCATTTT. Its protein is CASSIRQGGNQPQHF.

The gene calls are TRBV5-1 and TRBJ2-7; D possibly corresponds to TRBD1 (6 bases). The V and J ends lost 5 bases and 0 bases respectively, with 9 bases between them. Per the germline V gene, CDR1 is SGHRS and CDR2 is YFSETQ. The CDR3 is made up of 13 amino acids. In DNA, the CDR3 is TGCGCCAGCAGGGACAGCCGCTCCTACGAGCAGTACTTC. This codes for CASRDSRSYEQYF.

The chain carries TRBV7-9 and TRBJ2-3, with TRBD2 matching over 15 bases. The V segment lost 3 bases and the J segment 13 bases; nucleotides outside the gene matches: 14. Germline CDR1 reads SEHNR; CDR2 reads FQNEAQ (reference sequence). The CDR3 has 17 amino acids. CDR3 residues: CASSFTGLAGGQHREYF. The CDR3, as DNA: TGTGCCAGCAGCTTTACGGGACTAGCGGGGGGTCAACACCGGGAGTATTTT.

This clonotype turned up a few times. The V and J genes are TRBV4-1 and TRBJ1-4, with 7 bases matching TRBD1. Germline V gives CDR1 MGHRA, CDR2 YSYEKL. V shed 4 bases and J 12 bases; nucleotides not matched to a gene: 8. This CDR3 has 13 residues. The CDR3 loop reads CASSRTNDRELFF. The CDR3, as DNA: TGCGCCAGCAGCCGGACTAATGACAGGGAACTGTTTTTT.

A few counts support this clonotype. CDR3 sequence (DNA): TGTGCCAGCAGCTCACCCGGGACCGCGGAAAATGAGCAGTTCTTC. Its translation is CASSSPGTAENEQFF. The rearrangement links TRBV9 to TRBJ2-1, with D possibly being TRBD1 or TRBD2 (5 bases each). With 4 bases removed from V and 7 bases from J, the gap between germline ends came to 18 bases. This CDR3 contains 15 residues. In germline, CDR1 is SGDLS, CDR2 YYNGEE.

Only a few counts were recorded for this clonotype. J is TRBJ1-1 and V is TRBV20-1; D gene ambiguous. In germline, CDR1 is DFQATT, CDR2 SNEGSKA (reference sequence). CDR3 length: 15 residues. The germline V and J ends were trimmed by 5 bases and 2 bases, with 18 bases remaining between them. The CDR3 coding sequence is TGCAGTGCTCTTCGCCGGTGGACGCTAAACACTGAAGCTTTCTTT. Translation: CSALRRWTLNTEAFF.

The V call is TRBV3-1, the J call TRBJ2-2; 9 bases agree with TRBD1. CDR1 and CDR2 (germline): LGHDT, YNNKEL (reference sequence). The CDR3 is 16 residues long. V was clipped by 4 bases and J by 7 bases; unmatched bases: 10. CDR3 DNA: TGTGCCAGCAGCCCAAGACTCAGGACAGGGGACGGGGAGCTGTTTTTT. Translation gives CASSPRLRTGDGELFF.

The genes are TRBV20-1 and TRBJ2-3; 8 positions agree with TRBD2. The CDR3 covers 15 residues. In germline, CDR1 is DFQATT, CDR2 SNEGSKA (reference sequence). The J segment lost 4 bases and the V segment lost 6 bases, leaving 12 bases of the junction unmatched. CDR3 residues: CSAPFLGLDPDTQYF. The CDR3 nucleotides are TGCAGTGCCCCGTTCCTGGGACTAGACCCAGATACGCAGTATTTT.

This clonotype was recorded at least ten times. The CDR3 region has the DNA TGTGCCAGCAGCTTAGGCGGAGGGGGCCATGGCTACACCTTC. Translated, it gives CASSLGGGGHGYTF. The chain combines TRBV7-2 with TRBJ1-2, with 7 positions matching TRBD1. Germline V gene lookup returns CDR1 SGHTA and CDR2 FQGNSA. This CDR3 is built from 14 residues. The J segment lost 6 bases and the V segment lost 1 base, leaving 5 bases of the junction unmatched. Full variable domain (missing parts from reference TRBV7-2 and TRBJ1-2): GAGVSQSPSNKVTEKGKDVELRCDPISGHTALYWYRQSLGQGLEFLIYFQGNSAPDKSGLPSDRFSAERTGGSVSTLTIQRTQQEDSAVYLCASSLGGGGHGYTFGSGTRLTVV.

CDR3: CASSNRTGSGYTF. In DNA, the CDR3 is TGTGCCAGCAGCAACCGGACAGGGAGTGGCTACACCTTC. The chain uses TRBV7-9 and TRBJ1-2; 8 nucleotides match TRBD1. Germline trimming cut 5 bases from V and 7 bases from J; bases unmatched to any gene: 6. Germline V CDR1 and CDR2: SEHNR, FQNEAQ (reference sequence). This CDR3 spans 13 amino acids.

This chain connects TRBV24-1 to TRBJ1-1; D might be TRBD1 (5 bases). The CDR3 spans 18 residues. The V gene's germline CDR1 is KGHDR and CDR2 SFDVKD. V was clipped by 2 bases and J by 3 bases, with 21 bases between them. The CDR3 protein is CATSDSPGPLGMDTEAFF. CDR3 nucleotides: TGTGCCACCAGTGATTCACCGGGACCCCTTGGGATGGACACTGAAGCTTTCTTT.

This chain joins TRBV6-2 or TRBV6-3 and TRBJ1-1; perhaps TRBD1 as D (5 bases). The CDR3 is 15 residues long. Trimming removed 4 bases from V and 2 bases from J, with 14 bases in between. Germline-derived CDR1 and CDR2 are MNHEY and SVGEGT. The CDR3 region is CASSWGDPRNTEAFF. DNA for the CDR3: TGTGCCAGCAGTTGGGGGGATCCTCGCAACACTGAAGCTTTCTTT.

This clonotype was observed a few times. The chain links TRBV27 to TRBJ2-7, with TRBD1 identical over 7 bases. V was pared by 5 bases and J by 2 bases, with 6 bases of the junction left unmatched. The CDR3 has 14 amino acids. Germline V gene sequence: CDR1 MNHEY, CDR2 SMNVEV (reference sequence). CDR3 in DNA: TGTGCCAGCAGTCCCACAGGGGTGGCCTACGAGCAGTACTTC. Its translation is CASSPTGVAYEQYF.

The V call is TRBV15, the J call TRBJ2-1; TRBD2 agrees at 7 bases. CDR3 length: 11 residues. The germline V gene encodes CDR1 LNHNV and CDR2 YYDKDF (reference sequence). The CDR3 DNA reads TGTGTCATCCTAGCGGTAAATGAGCAGTTCTTC. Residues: CVILAVNEQFF. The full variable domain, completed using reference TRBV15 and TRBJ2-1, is DAMVIQNPRYQVTQFGKPVTLSCSQTLNHNVMYWYQQKSSQAPKLLFHYYDKDFNNEADTPDNFQSRRPNTSFCFLDIRSPGLGDTAMYLCVILAVNEQFFGPGTRLTVL.

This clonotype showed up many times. The CDR3 is CASSFFQGKDQPQHF. CDR3 bases: TGTGCCAGCAGCTTTTTTCAGGGGAAAGATCAGCCCCAGCATTTT. This chain links TRBV7-2 with TRBJ1-5; weak D call: TRBD1 (6 bases). Trimming pared 3 bases from V and 5 bases from J, leaving 14 bases between. Germline CDR1 reads SGHTA; CDR2 reads FQGNSA. CDR3 length: 15 amino acids. The variable domain in full, with the rest retrieved from reference TRBV7-2 and TRBJ1-5, is GAGVSQSPSNKVTEKGKDVELRCDPISGHTALYWYRQSLGQGLEFLIYFQGNSAPDKSGLPSDRFSAERTGGSVSTLTIQRTQQEDSAVYLCASSFFQGKDQPQHFGDGTRLSIL.

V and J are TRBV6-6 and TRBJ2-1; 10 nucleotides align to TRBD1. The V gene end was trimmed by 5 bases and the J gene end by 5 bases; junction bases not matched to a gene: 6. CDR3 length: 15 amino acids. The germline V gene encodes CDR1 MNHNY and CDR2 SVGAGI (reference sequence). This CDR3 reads CASSKLGQGDNEQFF. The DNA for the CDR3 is TGTGCCAGCAGTAAACTCGGACAGGGGGACAATGAGCAGTTCTTC.